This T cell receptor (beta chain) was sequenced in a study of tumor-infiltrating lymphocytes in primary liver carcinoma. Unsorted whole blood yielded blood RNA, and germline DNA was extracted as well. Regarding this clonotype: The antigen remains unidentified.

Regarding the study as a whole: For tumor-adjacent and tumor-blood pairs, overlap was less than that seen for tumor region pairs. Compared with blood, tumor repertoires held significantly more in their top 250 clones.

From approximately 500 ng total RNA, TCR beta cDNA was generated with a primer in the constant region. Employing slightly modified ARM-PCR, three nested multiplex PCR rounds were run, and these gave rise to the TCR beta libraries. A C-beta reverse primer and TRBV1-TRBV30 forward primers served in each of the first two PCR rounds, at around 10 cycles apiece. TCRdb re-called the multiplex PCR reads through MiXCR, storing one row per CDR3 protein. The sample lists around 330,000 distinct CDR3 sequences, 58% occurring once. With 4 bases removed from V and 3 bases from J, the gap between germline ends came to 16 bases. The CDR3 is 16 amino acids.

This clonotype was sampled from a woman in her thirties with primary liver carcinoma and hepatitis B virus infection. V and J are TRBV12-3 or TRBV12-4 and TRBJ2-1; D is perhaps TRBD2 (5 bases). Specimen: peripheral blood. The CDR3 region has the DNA TGTGCCAGCAGTTCCCTCCTCCTACTAGACTACAATGAGCAGTTCTTC. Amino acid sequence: CASSSLLLLDYNEQFF.